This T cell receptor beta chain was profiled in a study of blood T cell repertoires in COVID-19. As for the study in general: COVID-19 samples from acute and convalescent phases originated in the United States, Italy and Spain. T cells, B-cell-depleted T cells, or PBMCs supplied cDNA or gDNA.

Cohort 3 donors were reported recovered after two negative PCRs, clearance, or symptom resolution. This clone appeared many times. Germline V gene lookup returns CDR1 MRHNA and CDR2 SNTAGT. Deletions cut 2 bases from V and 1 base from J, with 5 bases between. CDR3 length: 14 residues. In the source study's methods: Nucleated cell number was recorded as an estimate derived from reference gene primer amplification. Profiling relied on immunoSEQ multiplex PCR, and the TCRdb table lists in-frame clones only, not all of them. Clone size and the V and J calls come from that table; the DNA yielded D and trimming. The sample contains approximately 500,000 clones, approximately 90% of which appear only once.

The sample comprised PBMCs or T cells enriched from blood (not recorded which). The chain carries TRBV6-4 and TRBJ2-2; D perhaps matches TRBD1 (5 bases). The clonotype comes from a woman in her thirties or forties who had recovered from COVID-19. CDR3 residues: CASSDGQNTGELFF. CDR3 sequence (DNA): TGTGCCAGCAGTGACGGACAGAACACCGGGGAGCTGTTTTTT.